Below, 6 T cell receptor beta chains from the same sample are listed, as sequenced in a study of cytomegalovirus exposure and HLA in healthy donors. PCR amplification relied on 60 Vbeta primers (plus 13 Jbeta primers). Assay used: immunoSEQ multiplex PCR; TCRdb lists only in-frame clones, some missing. The table includes roughly 220,000 clones, 60% to 80% detected once. The sequenced sample was PBMCs. These receptors were obtained from a woman aged 25 to 39 in good health and CMV-seronegative.

This rearrangement joins TRBV6-8 to TRBJ1-2; the match to TRBD1 covers 8 bases. Trimming removed 7 bases from V and 5 bases from J; junction bases left unmatched: 6. This CDR3 is 13 amino acids long. From germline, CDR1 is MNHGY and CDR2 SAAAGT. CDR3 bases: TGTGCCAGCACCCCAGACAGGGGATATGGCTACACCTTC. Translation gives CASTPDRGYGYTF.

This rearrangement joins TRBV5-5 to TRBJ1-2, with 7 positions matching TRBD1. Trimming took 2 bases from V and 1 from J; bases not matched to a gene: 11. The CDR3 sequence is 17 residues long. Germline V CDR1 and CDR2: SGHKS, YYEKEE (reference sequence). The CDR3 sequence is CASSFRPPQGSNYGYTF. Written as DNA, the CDR3 is TGTGCCAGCAGCTTCCGTCCGCCACAGGGGAGTAACTATGGCTACACCTTC. Filled out from reference TRBV5-5 and TRBJ1-2, the complete variable domain reads DAGVTQSPTHLIKTRGQQVTLRCSPISGHKSVSWYQQVLGQGPQFIFQYYEKEERGRGNFPDRFSARQFPNYSSELNVNALLLGDSALYLCASSFRPPQGSNYGYTFGSGTRLTVV.

The rearrangement links TRBV6-1 to TRBJ1-1; TRBD1 might be the D (5 bases). Looked up from germline, CDR1 is MNHNS and CDR2 is SASEGT. The CDR3 loop spans 14 amino acids. Trimming removed 5 bases from V and 5 bases from J, with 15 bases in between. The CDR3, as DNA: TGTGCCAGCAGTACCCGGGGGGGTTGGACTGAAGCTTTCTTT. Encoded protein: CASSTRGGWTEAFF.

The CDR3, as DNA: TGCAGCGTTGAAGTAAGGGGATCTACTAATGAAAAACTGTTTTTT. Residues: CSVEVRGSTNEKLFF. The V and J genes are TRBV29-1 and TRBJ1-4, with D maybe TRBD1 (5 bases). Trimming took 1 base from V and 2 from J, leaving 11 bases between them. The germline CDR1 and CDR2 sequences are SQVTM and ANQGSEA. CDR3 size: 15 residues.

V is TRBV6-1 and J is TRBJ2-7, with TRBD1 matching 9 bases. After removal of 5 bases from V and 5 bases from J, the junction contained 7 bases not matched to a gene. CDR1 is MNHNS, CDR2 SASEGT, per germline. The CDR3 consists of 14 residues. In DNA form, the CDR3 reads TGTGCCAGCAGTCCCGGGACAGGGAGGGACGAGCAGTACTTC. Encoded protein: CASSPGTGRDEQYF.

The chain is built from TRBV6-5 and TRBJ1-1, with 9 positions matching TRBD1. The junction had 7 bases not matched to a gene; V was cut back by 5 bases and J by 3 bases. Germline-derived CDR1 and CDR2 are MNHEY and SVGAGI. The CDR3 is 15 residues long. CDR3 in DNA: TGTGCCAGCAGTAACCCGGGACAGGGTTACACTGAAGCTTTCTTT. Translation gives CASSNPGQGYTEAFF.